The rows below give T cell receptor beta chains drawn from one sample of a study of shared clonotypes between healthy human individuals. Clones were sequenced by immunoSEQ multiplex PCR, and TCRdb holds only the in-frame ones, with some missing. The repertoire holds about 650,000 clones, with 95% to 96% as singletons. The specimen sequenced was naive CD8+ T cells sorted from blood. These receptors were obtained from a woman aged 25 to 45 in good health. Both conserved end residues are part of each CDR3. A D gene is named only where the DNA matches it firmly. Expanded clones are given a class, and other clones once, few, many or no size at all.

j_gene,d_gene,v_gene,abundance,CDR3nt,CDR3aa
TRBJ1-6,.,TRBV25-1,.,TGTGCCAGCAGTGAACGAACCCCACCCCTCCACTTT,CASSERTPPLHF
TRBJ2-3,.,TRBV6-5,.,TGTGCCAGCAGTTACGGTGGGGGTAAAGCAGATACGCAGTATTTT,CASSYGGGKADTQYF
TRBJ1-1,.,TRBV9,few,TGTGCCAGCAGCGTAGTCAGGGACGCTGAAGCTTTCTTT,CASSVVRDAEAFF
TRBJ2-3,TRBD2,TRBV7-9,.,TGTGCCAGCAGCTTAGCTGGCGGGAGCGCAGATACGCAGTATTTT,CASSLAGGSADTQYF
TRBJ2-7,.,TRBV7-9,.,TGTGCCAGCAGCGGATGGGCCACGGGAAGGGTGGGCGAGCAGTACTTC,CASSGWATGRVGEQYF
TRBJ1-5,.,TRBV10-1,.,TGCGCCAGCAGTGACTCCAGGGGAGACGGTCAGCCCCAGCATTTT,CASSDSRGDGQPQHF
TRBJ2-2,.,TRBV27,.,TGTGCCAGCAGCTGGTCCATGGTTAGCGGGGAGCTGTTTTTT,CASSWSMVSGELFF
TRBJ2-7,.,TRBV9,.,TGTGCCAGCAGCCCAAATGTCGGGGCGGAGGACCTATACGAGCAGTACTTC,CASSPNVGAEDLYEQYF
TRBJ2-1,.,TRBV7-3,.,TGTGCCAGCAGCTTAACGGGTGGTTCCTACAATGAGCAGTTCTTC,CASSLTGGSYNEQFF
TRBJ2-7,.,TRBV29-1,.,TGCAGCGTCGACGACACATACGAGCAGTACTTC,CSVDDTYEQYF
TRBJ2-7,TRBD1,TRBV7-6,.,TGTGCCAGCGGGCAGGGGGCTTTGGACGAGCAGTACTTC,CASGQGALDEQYF
TRBJ2-3,TRBD1,TRBV9,once,TGTGCCAGCAGCGTAGCAGGGGGCAATGCAGATACGCAGTATTTT,CASSVAGGNADTQYF
TRBJ2-3,.,TRBV15,.,TGTGCCACCAGCAGAGGTGTGGTCGCCACAGATACGCAGTATTTT,CATSRGVVATDTQYF
TRBJ2-7,.,TRBV7-2,.,TGTGCCAGCAGCTCCTTCGGGTCTTACCCCTACGAGCAGTACTTC,CASSSFGSYPYEQYF
TRBJ2-4,.,TRBV10-3,.,TGTGCCATCAGTGAGGAAAGATTAGCGGCCCCCAGCGAGGACAAAAACATTCAGTACTTC,CAISEERLAAPSEDKNIQYF
TRBJ2-1,.,TRBV5-5,.,TGTGCCAGCAGCTCGACGGGCGGGAACAGTTACAATGAGCAGTTCTTC,CASSSTGGNSYNEQFF
TRBJ1-4,TRBD1,TRBV7-9,.,TGTGCCAGCAGCCCTACAGGGGTCACAACTAATGAAAAACTGTTTTTT,CASSPTGVTTNEKLFF
TRBJ1-5,.,TRBV27,.,TGTGCCAGCAGTTTATCGGGCCAGGGAGGACGTCAGCCCCAGCATTTT,CASSLSGQGGRQPQHF
TRBJ2-3,TRBD1,TRBV27,.,TGTGCCAGCAGTCCCGGGACAGGGGGCGCAGATACGCAGTATTTT,CASSPGTGGADTQYF
TRBJ2-2,TRBD1,TRBV2,.,TGTGCCAGCCGCTCTCGGGCTGGACAGGCCGGGAACACCGGGGAGCTGTTTTTT,CASRSRAGQAGNTGELFF
TRBJ2-7,TRBD2,TRBV9,.,TGTGCCAGCAGCATCGGGCGGGAGGGGGGTAACGAGCAGTACTTC,CASSIGREGGNEQYF
TRBJ1-5,.,TRBV10-2,.,TGCGCCAGCAGTACAGGGACCCAGTTGCAGCCCCAGCATTTT,CASSTGTQLQPQHF
TRBJ2-7,.,TRBV28,.,TGTGCCAGCAGTCCCTCGGGATTTTACGAGCAGTACTTC,CASSPSGFYEQYF
TRBJ1-4,.,TRBV28,.,TGTGCCAGCAGGATGGGGGGCTGGAATGAAAAACTGTTTTTT,CASRMGGWNEKLFF
TRBJ2-7,TRBD2,TRBV2,.,TGTGCCAGCTTGGGCCTAGCGGGAGATGTCGAGCAGTACTTC,CASLGLAGDVEQYF
TRBJ1-2,.,TRBV5-4,.,TGTGCCAGCAGACCGAATCACAGGGCGCTTGGAGGCTACACCTTC,CASRPNHRALGGYTF
TRBJ1-2,TRBD1,TRBV2,.,TGTGCCAGCAGCCCGGGACAGGCGGACTATGGCTACACCTTC,CASSPGQADYGYTF
TRBJ1-3,.,TRBV27,.,TGTGCCAGCAGCGGACCAAGGGACGGCTCTGGAAACACCATATATTTT,CASSGPRDGSGNTIYF
TRBJ1-1,.,TRBV27,.,TGTGCCAGCAGTTTCGGGGCGGAATTGAACACTGAAGCTTTCTTT,CASSFGAELNTEAFF
TRBJ2-1,.,TRBV28,.,TGTGCCAGCAGTTTATCCGCCCTGAGCTCCTACAATGAGCAGTTCTTC,CASSLSALSSYNEQFF
TRBJ2-7,.,TRBV9,.,TGTGCCAGCAGCCGAGGACTTTTCTACGAGCAGTACTTC,CASSRGLFYEQYF
TRBJ1-1,TRBD1,TRBV27,.,TGTGCCAGCGGATACAGGGGTTTGAACACTGAAGCTTTCTTT,CASGYRGLNTEAFF
TRBJ2-3,TRBD2,TRBV7-9,once,TGTGCCAGCAGCCGACTAGCGGGAGTACGGACAGATACGCAGTATTTT,CASSRLAGVRTDTQYF
TRBJ2-7,TRBD2,TRBV28,.,TGTGCCAGCAGTGCCGGACTAGCGTCTTCCTACGAGCAGTACTTC,CASSAGLASSYEQYF
TRBJ2-7,TRBD1,TRBV5-6,.,TGTGCCAGCAGCTCTACGGACAGGTCCTACGAGCAGTACTTC,CASSSTDRSYEQYF
TRBJ1-2,.,TRBV6-1,.,TGTGCCAGCAGTGAAAAACCAGCTTGCACCTTC,CASSEKPACTF
TRBJ1-2,.,TRBV11-2,.,TGTGCCAGCAGCTTAGGGCCCGGGACCGCGTATGGCTACACCTTC,CASSLGPGTAYGYTF
TRBJ1-5,.,TRBV7-9,.,TGTGCCAGCAGCTTAGGGGTAATGCGACAGCCCCAGCATTTT,CASSLGVMRQPQHF
TRBJ2-3,TRBD2,TRBV15,.,TGTGCCACCAGCAGACTAGCGGACTACACAGATACGCAGTATTTT,CATSRLADYTDTQYF
TRBJ2-1,TRBD2,TRBV19,.,TGTGCCAGTAGCAACCCTAGCGGGACTTACAATGAGCAGTTCTTC,CASSNPSGTYNEQFF
TRBJ2-7,.,TRBV6-5,.,TGTGCCAGCAGTTACGAGAAGGACTTTTCTTCCTACGAGCAGTACTTC,CASSYEKDFSSYEQYF
TRBJ2-1,TRBD1,TRBV11-2,.,TGTGCCAGCAGCTACGATCCCGGGACAGTTAACAATGAGCAGTTCTTC,CASSYDPGTVNNEQFF
TRBJ2-7,TRBD1,TRBV27,.,TGTGCCAGCAAAAAGGGGACAGCCTACGAGCAGTACTTC,CASKKGTAYEQYF
TRBJ2-7,TRBD1,TRBV2,.,TGTGCCAGCAGGGCGACGGACAGGGAGGAGCAGTACTTC,CASRATDREEQYF
TRBJ2-6,TRBD1,TRBV7-8,.,TGTGCCAGCAGCCAAACCGGGACAGGGGGTTTGGGGGCCAACGTCCTGACTTTC,CASSQTGTGGLGANVLTF
TRBJ2-7,.,TRBV28,.,TGTGCCAGCAGTTTTCAGCCCAGCGGAGCGAACTACGAGCAGTACTTC,CASSFQPSGANYEQYF
TRBJ2-7,TRBD2,TRBV6-5,.,TGTGCCAGCAGTAAATCTAGCGGGAACTACGAGCAGTACTTC,CASSKSSGNYEQYF
TRBJ1-1,.,TRBV19,.,TGTGCCAGTAGGAGGGATCTGAACACTGAAGCTTTCTTT,CASRRDLNTEAFF